This T cell receptor beta chain was sequenced during a study of shared T cell receptors in the human thymus (dated by TCRdb to 2020 to 2023). Notes on the research overall: The study examined how self-reactive, shared T-cell receptor alpha chains are generated in the human thymus.

In the case of this clone: Its antigen is currently not known. The input lacks base qualities; no much larger clone sits a single base away.

Receptors were amplified or captured by the immunoSEQ multiplex PCR assay. This immuneACCESS table, as held by TCRdb, lists in-frame sequences with V and J called but not all clones. Of the missing ones, under half trace to an unresolved V gene in checked studies; the others have no known cause. Here the sample has 630,000 or so clones; more than 70% occur a single time. The ten largest account for roughly 0.0094% of the sample. These data were likewise used in another study, on human thymus T cells. The second publication reports: The donors were immunologically healthy infants in Finland who had open corrective cardiac surgery for congenital heart defects. The thymus tissue came from surgical resects taken out during corrective cardiac surgery. Both the thymic and the peripheral blood repertoires appeared to show biased V and J gene segment usage. Highly overlapping thymic TCR repertoires among unrelated individuals were reported in the related research. The study characterized TCR alpha and beta repertoires from eight infant thymus samples and four related peripheral blood samples. Donor ages ranged from about 6 to 244 days, and the cohort comprised five to seven male and a couple of female infants. Thymocytes were released mechanically from tissue and stored at -70 °C as pellets of roughly 9.5-31 million cells. A QIAsymphony instrument was used to extract genomic DNA from the frozen cell pellets. The immunoSEQ multiplex PCR assay was used to amplify the TCRB and TCRAD loci from a standardized amount of quality-controlled genomic DNA. Amplicons spanned the V(D)J region at a length sufficient to cover the CDR3 and identify V and J genes. Amplicon sequencing was performed on an Illumina platform through the commercial immunoSEQ service. Primer bias and sequencing errors were corrected using previously described methods, and TCRAD and TCRB definitions followed the IMGT database. The repertoires were analysed using immunoSEQ Analyzer 3.0 and VDJTools for basic statistics, V/J segment usage, diversity estimates, rarefaction and pairwise overlap. To estimate diversity, the Chao1, ChaoE, Efron-Thisted, Shannon and inverse Simpson indices were applied, and diversity was also estimated on datasets down-sampled to the smallest sample. Repertoire overlap was assessed by strict matching of CDR3 nucleotide sequence, V gene and J gene, and clustering was done by Jaccard-based multidimensional scaling. On average, thymus samples gave around 880,000 unique TCRB clonotypes, whereas blood samples gave 80,000 to 85,000.

This sequence was found in a boy less than two years old with a congenital heart defect. Donor details come from another sample of the same person, matched by shared clones. The sequenced sample consisted of thymocytes.

Read as DNA, the sequence is TGTGCCAGCAGCTTGGCCGGGGGGGGTGGCTACACCTTC. Translation gives CASSLAGGGGYTF. The rearrangement combines TRBV5-4 with TRBJ1-2; TRBD1 is perhaps the D gene, given 5 matching bases. Taken from cysteine to phenylalanine, the CDR3 has 13 residues. The DNA shown is the 39-base CDR3, in frame from base 1. Per the germline V gene (reference sequence), SGHNT is the CDR1 and YYREEE is the CDR2. The V and J ends are trimmed by 0 bases and 7 bases, leaving 10 bases between them.